This note documents a single TCR beta chain sequence. TCRdb's table, derived via immunoSEQ multiplex PCR, lists solely in-frame clones and lacks some. Of 90,000 or so clones in the sample, around nine tenths were seen once. Per the germline V gene, CDR1 is MNHEY and CDR2 is SVGEGT. The CDR3 length is 15 residues. V trimming: 4 bases; J trimming: 2 bases; junction bases outside the gene matches: 4. Seattle patients were enrolled while actively infected and followed longitudinally. These data originate in a study of blood T cell repertoires in COVID-19. This sequence originates from a man aged 60 to 69 with COVID-19, enrolled during active disease. The sample consisted of peripheral blood. The chain couples TRBV6-2 or TRBV6-3 to TRBJ2-5, with 10 bases lining up with TRBD2. CDR3: CASSWTSGNQETQYF. CDR3 nucleotides: TGTGCCAGCAGTTGGACTAGCGGTAATCAAGAGACCCAGTACTTC.